The present T cell receptor (beta chain) was sequenced within a study of human thymus T cells. Thymic samples were excised during corrective heart operations. Profiling relied on immunoSEQ multiplex PCR, and the TCRdb table lists in-frame clones only, not all of them. The table lists tens of thousands of clones, about 95% of them singletons. The CDR3 totals 14 residues. Germline lookup yields CDR1 SGHVS and CDR2 FQNEAQ. V shed 3 bases, J shed 11 bases, and the junction held 12 bases outside the gene matches. The chain joins TRBV7-8 to TRBJ1-1; 7 bases are shared with TRBD1. This receptor was obtained from a girl less than two years old with a congenital heart defect but otherwise immunologically healthy. The sequenced material came from thymus tissue. The CDR3 here is CASSLDRTSNAAFF. For the CDR3, the DNA is TGTGCCAGCAGCTTGGACAGGACATCAAACGCGGCTTTCTTT.